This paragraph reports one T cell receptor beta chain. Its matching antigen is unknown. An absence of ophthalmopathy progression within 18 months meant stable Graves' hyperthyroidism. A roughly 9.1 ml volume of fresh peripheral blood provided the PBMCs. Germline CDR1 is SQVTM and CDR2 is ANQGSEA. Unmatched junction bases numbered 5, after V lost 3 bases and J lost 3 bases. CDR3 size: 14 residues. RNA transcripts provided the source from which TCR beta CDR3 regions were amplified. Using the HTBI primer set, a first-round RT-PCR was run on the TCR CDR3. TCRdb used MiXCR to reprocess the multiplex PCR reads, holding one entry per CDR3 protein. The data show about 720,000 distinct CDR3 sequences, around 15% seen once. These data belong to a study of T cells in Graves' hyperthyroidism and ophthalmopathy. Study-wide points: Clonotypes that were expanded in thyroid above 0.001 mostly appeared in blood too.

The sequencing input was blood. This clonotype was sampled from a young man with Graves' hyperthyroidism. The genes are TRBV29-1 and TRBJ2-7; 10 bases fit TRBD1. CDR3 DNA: TGCAGCGTTGACCTTGGGACAGGGGACTACGAGCAGTACTTC. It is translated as CSVDLGTGDYEQYF.